A single sample is the source of the 14 T cell receptor beta chains below, sequenced in a study of cytomegalovirus exposure and HLA in healthy donors. Primers: 60 Vbeta forward and 13 Jbeta reverse. Clones were sequenced by immunoSEQ multiplex PCR, and TCRdb holds only the in-frame ones, with some missing. The sample includes about 110,000 clones, 75% seen only once; the top ten take around 3%. The sequenced sample consisted of PBMCs. These TCRs come from a male donor in good health and CMV-seropositive.

V gene TRBV7-2 combines with J gene TRBJ2-2, with D possibly being TRBD1 (5 bases). The CDR3 loop spans 15 amino acids. The germline CDR1 and CDR2 sequences are SGHTA and FQGNSA. The V gene lost 5 bases and the J gene lost 3 bases, with 13 bases spanning the gap. The CDR3 here is CASSPQGPDTGELFF. The DNA of the CDR3 is TGTGCCAGCAGCCCCCAGGGTCCTGACACCGGGGAGCTGTTTTTT.

The V and J genes are TRBV27 and TRBJ1-1; TRBD1 agrees at 8 bases. V lost 4 bases, J lost 4 bases, and 5 bases stayed unmatched. The germline V gene encodes CDR1 MNHEY and CDR2 SMNVEV (reference sequence). This CDR3 has 14 residues. DNA for the CDR3: TGTGCCAGCAGTTGGAGAACAGGGGGCACTGAAGCTTTCTTT. Its translation is CASSWRTGGTEAFF.

The chain has TRBV19 and TRBJ1-1; possible D gene TRBD1, 6 bases. V dropped 3 bases and J dropped 0 bases, with 11 bases sitting between them. Germline CDR1 LNHDA, CDR2 SQIVND (reference sequence). The CDR3 contains 15 residues. The CDR3 nucleotides read TGTGCCAGTAGTATGACAGGCCTAATGAACACTGAAGCTTTCTTT. This translates into CASSMTGLMNTEAFF.

CDR3 DNA sequence: TGCGCCAGCAGCCAAGATTCGACAAGCTATGGCTACACCTTC. Translation gives CASSQDSTSYGYTF. The gene calls are TRBV4-3 and TRBJ1-2; D uncertain. The V gene lost 0 bases and the J gene lost 4 bases, with 9 bases spanning the gap. Germline CDR1 and CDR2: LGHNA and YSLEER. The CDR3 loop spans 14 amino acids.

This clone occurred a few times. The V gene is TRBV13, the J gene TRBJ2-1; TRBD2 aligns across 9 bases. Trimming at V came to 2 bases and at J to 8 bases, leaving 7 bases not matched to a gene. CDR1 and CDR2 (germline): PRHDT, FYEKMQ (reference sequence). This CDR3 comprises 15 residues. The CDR3 DNA reads as TGTGCCAGCAGCTTATGGGTAGCGGGAGTTTATGAGCAGTTCTTC. Translated, it gives CASSLWVAGVYEQFF.

The rearrangement joins TRBV6-5 to TRBJ1-2; 8 nucleotides agree with TRBD1. The junction had 7 bases not matched to a gene; V was cut back by 5 bases and J by 5 bases. Germline V lookup: CDR1 MNHEY, CDR2 SVGAGI. The CDR3 length is 14 residues. CDR3 sequence: CASSPLQGAYGYTF. CDR3 nucleotides: TGTGCCAGCAGTCCCCTGCAGGGGGCGTATGGCTACACCTTC.

The chain uses TRBV6-5 and TRBJ1-1, with D hard to call. CDR3 length: 13 residues. Germline CDR1 MNHEY, CDR2 SVGAGI. V dropped 6 bases and J dropped 1 base, with 9 bases sitting between them. The CDR3 nucleotides read TGTGCCAGCAGCTTTTACAGGAACACTGAAGCTTTCTTT. It specifies CASSFYRNTEAFF.

The chain employs TRBV10-3 and TRBJ2-7; D perhaps matches TRBD2 (7 bases). Germline lookup yields CDR1 ENHRY and CDR2 SYGVKD. V dropped 6 bases and J dropped 0 bases, with 15 bases sitting between them. This CDR3 has 15 residues. As DNA, the CDR3 is TGTGCCATCAGGGGGGGGGCAGGGACCTCCTACGAGCAGTACTTC. Translation: CAIRGGAGTSYEQYF.

The chain recombines TRBV19 with TRBJ1-1; 10 nucleotides line up with TRBD1. CDR1 and CDR2 from the germline V gene are LNHDA and SQIVND (reference sequence). The CDR3 has 13 amino acids. The ends lost 5 bases at V and 11 bases at J; junction bases unmatched: 8. CDR3 region: CASSVDRGRTAFF. The CDR3, as DNA: TGTGCCAGTAGTGTTGACAGGGGGCGCACGGCTTTCTTT.

The chain recombines TRBV28 with TRBJ2-2; D remains ambiguous. Germline loops: CDR1 MDHEN, CDR2 SYDVKM. Trimming removed 6 bases at V and 0 bases at J, with 11 bases between. CDR3 size: 15 residues. CDR3 DNA: TGTGCCAGCAGCAAGGCGGCATCGAACACCGGGGAGCTGTTTTTT. Protein: CASSKAASNTGELFF.

Points on this clone: One end of the junction varies from germline; a read error may be responsible. The V call is TRBV2, the J call TRBJ1-2; maybe TRBD1 (6 bases). The CDR3 loop spans 13 amino acids. Germline-derived CDR1 and CDR2 are SNHLY and FYNNEI. CDR3 protein: CASSRTANYGYPF. The CDR3 DNA reads as TGTGCCAGCAGCCGGACAGCGAACTATGGCTACCCCTTC.

V is TRBV21-1 and J is TRBJ1-1. TRBV21-1 corresponds to a pseudogene. CDR3 length equals 13 residues. The CDR3 protein is CASSPRANTEAFF. CDR3 sequence (DNA): TGTGCCAGCAGCCCAAGAGCGAACACTGAAGCTTTCTTT.

The J gene is TRBJ2-7, the V gene TRBV19, with D maybe TRBD1 (5 bases). This CDR3 region has 12 residues. Germline loops: CDR1 LNHDA, CDR2 SQIVND (reference sequence). V gave up 4 bases and J gave up 6 bases, with 10 bases separating them. This chain's CDR3 is CASSNAGIEQYF. The CDR3 DNA reads TGTGCCAGTAGTAATGCAGGGATCGAGCAGTACTTC. The full variable domain, its missing parts supplied by reference TRBV19 and TRBJ2-7, is DGGITQSPKYLFRKEGQNVTLSCEQNLNHDAMYWYRQDPGQGLRLIYYSQIVNDFQKGDIAEGYSVSREKKESFPLTVTSAQKNPTAFYLCASSNAGIEQYFGPGTRLTVT.

The chain recombines TRBV10-1 with TRBJ1-3, with D perhaps matching TRBD1 (6 bases). CDR1 and CDR2 (germline): WNHNN, SYGVQD (reference sequence). The V end was cut by 8 bases, the J end by 0 bases, with 11 bases between. The CDR3 spans 14 residues. The CDR3 sequence: CASDKDSSGNTIYF. For the CDR3, the DNA is TGCGCCAGCGACAAGGACAGCTCTGGAAACACCATATATTTT.